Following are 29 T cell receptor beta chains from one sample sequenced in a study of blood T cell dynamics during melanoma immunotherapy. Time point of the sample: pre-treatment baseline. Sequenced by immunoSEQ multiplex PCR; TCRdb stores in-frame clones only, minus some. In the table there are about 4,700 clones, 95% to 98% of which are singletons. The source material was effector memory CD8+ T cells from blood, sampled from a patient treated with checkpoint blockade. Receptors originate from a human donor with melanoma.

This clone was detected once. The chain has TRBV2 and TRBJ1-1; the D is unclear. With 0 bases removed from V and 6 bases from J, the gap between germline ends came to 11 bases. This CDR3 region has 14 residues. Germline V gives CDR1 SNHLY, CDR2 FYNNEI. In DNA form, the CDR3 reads TGTGCCAGCAGTGAAGCCACGGGGTTATCTGAAGCTTTCTTT. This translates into CASSEATGLSEAFF.

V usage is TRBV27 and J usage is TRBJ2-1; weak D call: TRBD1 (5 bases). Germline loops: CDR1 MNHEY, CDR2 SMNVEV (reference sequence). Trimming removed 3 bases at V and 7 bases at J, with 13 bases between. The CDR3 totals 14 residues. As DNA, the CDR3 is TGTGCCAGCAGTTTGTCTCCAGGGCCTAATGAGCAGTTCTTC. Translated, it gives CASSLSPGPNEQFF.

The CDR3 loop reads CASSVEDRVPQHF. The CDR3 DNA follows: TGTGCCAGCAGCGTAGAGGACAGGGTACCCCAGCATTTT. The V and J genes are TRBV9 and TRBJ1-5, with 8 bases aligning to TRBD1. V lost 0 bases to trimming and J lost 10 bases; unmatched junction nucleotides: 3. This CDR3 is 13 amino acids long. The germline V gene has CDR1 SGDLS and CDR2 YYNGEE.

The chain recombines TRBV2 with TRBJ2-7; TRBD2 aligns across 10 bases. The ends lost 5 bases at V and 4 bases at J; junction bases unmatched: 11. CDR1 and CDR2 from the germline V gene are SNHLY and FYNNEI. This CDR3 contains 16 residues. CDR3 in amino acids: CASSPTPSGSRYEQYF. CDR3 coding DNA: TGTGCCAGCAGTCCAACCCCTAGCGGGAGTAGATACGAGCAGTACTTC.

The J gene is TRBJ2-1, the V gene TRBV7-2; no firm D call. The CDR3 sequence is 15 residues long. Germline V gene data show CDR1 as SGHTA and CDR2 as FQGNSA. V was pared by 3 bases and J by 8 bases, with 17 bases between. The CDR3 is CASSLYGPSDDEQFF. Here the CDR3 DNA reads TGTGCCAGCAGCTTGTATGGGCCTTCAGACGATGAGCAGTTCTTC. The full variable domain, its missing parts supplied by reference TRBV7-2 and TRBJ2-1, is GAGVSQSPSNKVTEKGKDVELRCDPISGHTALYWYRQSLGQGLEFLIYFQGNSAPDKSGLPSDRFSAERTGGSVSTLTIQRTQQEDSAVYLCASSLYGPSDDEQFFGPGTRLTVL.

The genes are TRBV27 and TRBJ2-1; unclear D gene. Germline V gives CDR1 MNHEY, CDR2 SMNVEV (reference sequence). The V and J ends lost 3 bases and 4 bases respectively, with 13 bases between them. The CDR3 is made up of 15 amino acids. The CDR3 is CASSFSPPLYNEQFF. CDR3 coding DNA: TGTGCCAGCAGTTTTTCCCCGCCGTTATACAATGAGCAGTTCTTC.

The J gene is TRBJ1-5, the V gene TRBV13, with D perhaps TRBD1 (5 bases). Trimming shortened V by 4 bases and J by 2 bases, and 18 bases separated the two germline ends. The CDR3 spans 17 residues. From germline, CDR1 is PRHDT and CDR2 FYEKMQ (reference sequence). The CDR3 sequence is CASSSGRASGGNQPQHF. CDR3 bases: TGTGCCAGCAGCTCAGGGCGGGCCTCGGGGGGCAATCAGCCCCAGCATTTT.

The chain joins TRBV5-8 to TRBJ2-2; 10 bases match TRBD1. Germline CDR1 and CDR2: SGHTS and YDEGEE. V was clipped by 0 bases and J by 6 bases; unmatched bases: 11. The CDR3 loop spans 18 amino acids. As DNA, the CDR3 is TGTGCCAGCAGCTTGGTAGTTCGGGGACAGGGGCTTTCCGGGGAGCTGTTTTTT. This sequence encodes CASSLVVRGQGLSGELFF.

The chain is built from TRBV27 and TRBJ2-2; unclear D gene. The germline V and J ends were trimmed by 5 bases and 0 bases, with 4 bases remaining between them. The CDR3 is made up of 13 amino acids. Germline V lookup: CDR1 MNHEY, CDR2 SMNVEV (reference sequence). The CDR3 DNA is TGTGCCAGCAGTCAATCGAACACCGGGGAGCTGTTTTTT. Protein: CASSQSNTGELFF.

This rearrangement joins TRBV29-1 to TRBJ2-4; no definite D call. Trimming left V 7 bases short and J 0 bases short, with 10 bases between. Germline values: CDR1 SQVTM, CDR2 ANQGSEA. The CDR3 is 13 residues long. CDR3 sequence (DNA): TGCAGCGCGATGGACCTAGCCAAAAACATTCAGTACTTC. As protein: CSAMDLAKNIQYF. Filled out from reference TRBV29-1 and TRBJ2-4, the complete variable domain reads SAVISQKPSRDICQRGTSLTIQCQVDSQVTMMFWYRQQPGQSLTLIATANQGSEATYESGFVIDKFPISRPNLTFSTLTVSNMSPEDSSIYLCSAMDLAKNIQYFGAGTRLSVL.

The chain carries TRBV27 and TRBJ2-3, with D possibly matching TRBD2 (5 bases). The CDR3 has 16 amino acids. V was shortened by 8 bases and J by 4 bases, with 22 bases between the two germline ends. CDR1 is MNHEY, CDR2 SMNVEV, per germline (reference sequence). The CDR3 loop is CASGFPPGEEADTQYF. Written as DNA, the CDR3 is TGTGCCAGCGGCTTCCCTCCGGGTGAGGAGGCAGATACGCAGTATTTT.

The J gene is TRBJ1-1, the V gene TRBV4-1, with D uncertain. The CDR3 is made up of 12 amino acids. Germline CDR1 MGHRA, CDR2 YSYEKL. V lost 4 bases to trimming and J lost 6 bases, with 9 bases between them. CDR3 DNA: TGCGCCAGCAGCCCCCCGGACTCTGAAGCTTTCTTT. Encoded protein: CASSPPDSEAFF.

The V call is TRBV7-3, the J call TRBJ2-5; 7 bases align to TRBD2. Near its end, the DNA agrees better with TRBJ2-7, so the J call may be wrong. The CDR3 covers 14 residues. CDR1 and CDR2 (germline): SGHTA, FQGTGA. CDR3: CASSKWGGSDEQYF. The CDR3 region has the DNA TGTGCCAGCAGTAAGTGGGGAGGGAGCGACGAGCAGTACTTC.

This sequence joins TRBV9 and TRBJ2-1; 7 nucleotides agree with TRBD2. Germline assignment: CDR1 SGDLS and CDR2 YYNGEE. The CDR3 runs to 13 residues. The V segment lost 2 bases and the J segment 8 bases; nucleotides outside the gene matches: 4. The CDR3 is CASSVPGGDEQFF. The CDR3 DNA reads TGTGCCAGCAGCGTCCCGGGGGGTGATGAGCAGTTCTTC.

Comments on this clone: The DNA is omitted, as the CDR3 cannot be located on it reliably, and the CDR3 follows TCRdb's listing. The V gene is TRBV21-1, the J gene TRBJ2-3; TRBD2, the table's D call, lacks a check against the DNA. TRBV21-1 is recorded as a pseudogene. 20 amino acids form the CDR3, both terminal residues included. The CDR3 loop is CASSPLGAFGAGSSTDTQYF.

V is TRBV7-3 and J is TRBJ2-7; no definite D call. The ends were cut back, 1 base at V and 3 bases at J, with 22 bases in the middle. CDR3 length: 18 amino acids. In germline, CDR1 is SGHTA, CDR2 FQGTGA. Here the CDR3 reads CASSLSFPADLTNYEQYF. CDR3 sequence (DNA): TGTGCCAGCAGCTTAAGTTTCCCGGCGGACCTGACCAACTACGAGCAGTACTTC. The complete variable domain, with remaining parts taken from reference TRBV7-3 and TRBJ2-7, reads GAGVSQTPSNKVTEKGKYVELRCDPISGHTALYWYRQSLGQGPEFLIYFQGTGAADDSGLPNDRFFAVRPEGSVSTLKIQRTERGDSAVYLCASSLSFPADLTNYEQYFGPGTRLTVT.

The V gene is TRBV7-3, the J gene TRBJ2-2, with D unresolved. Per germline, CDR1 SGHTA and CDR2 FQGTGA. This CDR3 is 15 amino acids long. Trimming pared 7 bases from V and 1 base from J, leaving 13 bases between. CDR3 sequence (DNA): TGTGCCAGCACCGTAAAGGAGAGGAACACCGGGGAGCTGTTTTTT. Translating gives CASTVKERNTGELFF.

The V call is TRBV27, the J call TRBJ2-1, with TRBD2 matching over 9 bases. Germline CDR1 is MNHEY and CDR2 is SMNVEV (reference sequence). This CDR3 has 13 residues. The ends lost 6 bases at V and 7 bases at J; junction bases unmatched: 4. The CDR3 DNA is TGTGCCAGCAGCCGTAGCGGGGGAAATGAGCAGTTCTTC. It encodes CASSRSGGNEQFF.

The CDR3 nucleotides are TGTGCCAGCAGCTTGCCTAATACAGGGGGAATAAACACTGAAGCTTTCTTT. Translated: CASSLPNTGGINTEAFF. This chain connects TRBV5-4 to TRBJ1-1; TRBD1 agrees at 8 bases. This CDR3 has 17 residues. Trimming cost V 1 base and J 2 bases; bases outside gene matches: 10. The germline V gene has CDR1 SGHNT and CDR2 YYREEE (reference sequence).

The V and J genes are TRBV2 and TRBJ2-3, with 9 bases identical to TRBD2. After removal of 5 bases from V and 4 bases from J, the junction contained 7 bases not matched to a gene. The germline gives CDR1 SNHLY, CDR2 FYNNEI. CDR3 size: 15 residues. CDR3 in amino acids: CASSRGLAVADTQYF. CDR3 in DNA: TGTGCCAGCAGTCGGGGACTAGCAGTAGCAGATACGCAGTATTTT. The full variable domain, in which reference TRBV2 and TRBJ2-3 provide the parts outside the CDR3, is EPEVTQTPSHQVTQMGQEVILRCVPISNHLYFYWYRQILGQKVEFLVSFYNNEISEKSEIFDDQFSVERPDGSNFTLKIRSTKLEDSAMYFCASSRGLAVADTQYFGPGTRLTVL.

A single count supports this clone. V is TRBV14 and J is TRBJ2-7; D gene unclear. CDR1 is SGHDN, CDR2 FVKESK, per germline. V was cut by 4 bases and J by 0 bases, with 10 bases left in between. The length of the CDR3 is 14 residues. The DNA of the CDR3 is TGTGCCAGCAGCCCGAGGCAGATCTCCTACGAGCAGTACTTC. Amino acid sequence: CASSPRQISYEQYF.

Here the CDR3 reads CASSLGQGSGEQFF. The CDR3 coding sequence is TGTGCCAGCAGTTTGGGGCAGGGTTCTGGTGAGCAGTTCTTC. The J gene is TRBJ2-1, the V gene TRBV28; a possible D gene is TRBD1 (5 bases). Per the germline V gene, CDR1 is MDHEN and CDR2 is SYDVKM. Trimming shortened V by 3 bases and J by 9 bases, and 15 bases separated the two germline ends. This CDR3 region has 14 residues.

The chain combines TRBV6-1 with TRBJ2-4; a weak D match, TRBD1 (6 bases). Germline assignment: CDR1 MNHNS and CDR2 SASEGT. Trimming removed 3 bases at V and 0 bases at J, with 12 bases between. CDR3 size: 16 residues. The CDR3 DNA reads TGTGCCAGCAGTGAGCTCAGGGGTCTAGCCAAAAACATTCAGTACTTC. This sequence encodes CASSELRGLAKNIQYF.

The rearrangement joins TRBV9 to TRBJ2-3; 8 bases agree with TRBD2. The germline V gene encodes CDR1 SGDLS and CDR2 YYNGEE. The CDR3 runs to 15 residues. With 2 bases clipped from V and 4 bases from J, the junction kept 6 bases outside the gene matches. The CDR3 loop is CASSVGGGPPDTQYF. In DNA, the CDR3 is TGTGCCAGCAGCGTGGGCGGGGGGCCTCCAGATACGCAGTATTTT.

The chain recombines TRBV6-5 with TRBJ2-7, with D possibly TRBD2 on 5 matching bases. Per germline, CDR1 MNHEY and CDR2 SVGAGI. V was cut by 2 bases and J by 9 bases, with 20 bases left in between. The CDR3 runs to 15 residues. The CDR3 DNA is TGTGCCAGCAGTTACATGGTCGGAGCGGACTCCACGCAGTACTTC. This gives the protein CASSYMVGADSTQYF.

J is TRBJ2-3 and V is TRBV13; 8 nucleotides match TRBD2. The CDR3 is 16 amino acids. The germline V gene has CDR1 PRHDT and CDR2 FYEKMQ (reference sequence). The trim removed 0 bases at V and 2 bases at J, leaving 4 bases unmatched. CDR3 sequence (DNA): TGTGCCAGCAGCTTAGGCCTAGCGGGTACCACAGATACGCAGTATTTT. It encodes CASSLGLAGTTDTQYF.

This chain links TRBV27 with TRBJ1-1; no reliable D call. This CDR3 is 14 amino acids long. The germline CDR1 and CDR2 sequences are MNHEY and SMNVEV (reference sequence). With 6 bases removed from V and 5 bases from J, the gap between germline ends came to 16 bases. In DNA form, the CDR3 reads TGTGCCAGCAGCCAGAGGCGAGACGGGACTGAAGCTTTCTTT. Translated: CASSQRRDGTEAFF.

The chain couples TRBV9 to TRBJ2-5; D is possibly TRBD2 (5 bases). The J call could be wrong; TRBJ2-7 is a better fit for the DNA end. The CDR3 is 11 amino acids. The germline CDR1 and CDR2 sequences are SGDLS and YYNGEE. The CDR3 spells CASSAGYEQYF. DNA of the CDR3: TGTGCCAGCAGCGCGGGATACGAGCAGTACTTC.

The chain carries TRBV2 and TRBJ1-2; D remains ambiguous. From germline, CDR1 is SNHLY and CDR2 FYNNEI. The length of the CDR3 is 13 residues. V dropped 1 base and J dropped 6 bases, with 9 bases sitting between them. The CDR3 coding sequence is TGTGCCAGCAGTGAAGGGCCGGGAGATGGCTACACCTTC. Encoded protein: CASSEGPGDGYTF.